Below, one T cell receptor (beta chain) is given with its context. Its antigen is still unknown. The CDR3 sequence is 15 residues long. The V and J ends lost 1 base and 4 bases, in that order; junction bases with no gene match: 9. The germline V gene encodes CDR1 GTSNPN and CDR2 SVGIG (reference sequence). This entry belongs to a study of early stage breast cancer tumors. At the level of the study: Of around 15 invasive breast tumors, around 13 were hormone receptor-positive, HER2-negative. Approximately 10-fold was the mean read coverage per sample. Study results and caveats: Compared with adjacent normal breast, tumors showed about 2.4-fold denser, more clonal T cells.

Profiled with immunoSEQ multiplex PCR; TCRdb holds only in-frame clones, not every one. This table has more than 65,000 clones, 80% appearing once. The specimen sequenced was blood. This TCR was sampled from a person between 35 and 49 years old with breast cancer. This chain uses TRBV30 with TRBJ1-2, with 7 bases aligning to TRBD1. CDR3 sequence (DNA): TGTGCCTGGAGTGCCCTACAGGGGACGGGCTATGGCTACACCTTC. Its translation is CAWSALQGTGYGYTF.